The TCR beta chain under discussion was sequenced for a study of blood T cell repertoires in COVID-19. Study-wide background: Samples taken during acute and convalescent COVID-19 were collected in the United States, Italy and Spain. PBMCs, B-cell-depleted T cells, or T cells provided the cDNA or gDNA that made up the material.

Turning to this clone: A much larger clone differs from this one at a single base, so this may be a read error. Within the sample, other DNA sequences also encode this same CDR3.

It was during active infection that Seattle patients were enrolled and then longitudinally followed. V was pared by 5 bases and J by 0 bases, with 4 bases of the junction left unmatched. Germline V gene lookup returns CDR1 SGHAT and CDR2 FQNNGV. This CDR3 has 15 amino acids. Authors' methods: Amplification with reference gene primers provided the estimates of nucleated cell counts. Data came from immunoSEQ multiplex PCR; TCRdb stores just in-frame clones and leaves some out. V and J calls and clone size follow that table, whereas D and trimming were derived from the DNA. The table lists around 200,000 clones, 65% to 85% of them singletons.

Sequencing was carried out using peripheral blood. This clonotype originated in a young woman with COVID-19, enrolled during active disease. The V and J genes are TRBV11-2 and TRBJ2-7, with 10 nucleotides matching TRBD2. CDR3 bases: TGTGCCAGCAGCCCCAGGACTAGCGGCTCCTACGAGCAGTACTTC. It yields the protein CASSPRTSGSYEQYF.